Presented here are 13 T cell receptor beta chains from one specimen sequenced in a study of human thymus T cells. Resections from corrective heart surgery provided thymus tissue. The assay was immunoSEQ multiplex PCR, and TCRdb's table has in-frame clones only and misses some. The sample contains more than 70,000 clones, approximately 96% of which appear only once. Source material: thymus tissue. These receptors were collected from a boy under two years old with a congenital heart defect but otherwise immunologically healthy.

The V and J genes are TRBV11-2 and TRBJ1-6, with unresolved D. From germline, CDR1 is SGHAT and CDR2 FQNNGV. Trimming took 1 base from V and 5 from J, leaving 12 bases between them. CDR3 length: 16 residues. The CDR3 spells CASSLVGGSDNSPLHF. Here the CDR3 DNA reads TGTGCCAGCAGCTTAGTCGGAGGGTCCGATAATTCACCCCTCCACTTT.

V usage is TRBV27 and J usage is TRBJ2-2; 7 nucleotides agree with TRBD2. The CDR3 runs 17 residues. Germline V gene data show CDR1 as MNHEY and CDR2 as SMNVEV (reference sequence). V gave up 4 bases and J gave up 1 base; unmatched junction bases: 9. CDR3 nucleotide sequence: TGTGCCAGCAGTTCGAGGGTCCAGCGGGAGAACACCGGGGAGCTGTTTTTT. Its protein product is CASSSRVQRENTGELFF.

J is TRBJ1-1 and V is TRBV7-9, with D unclear. CDR1 SEHNR and CDR2 FQNEAQ come from the germline V gene (reference sequence). The CDR3 loop spans 12 amino acids. V shed 1 base and J shed 8 bases, with 8 bases lying between them. Written as DNA, the CDR3 is TGTGCCAGCAGCTTAGGGATGAACGAAGCTTTCTTT. Its protein product is CASSLGMNEAFF. The variable domain in full, completed from reference TRBV7-9 and TRBJ1-1, reads DTGVSQNPRHKITKRGQNVTFRCDPISEHNRLYWYRQTLGQGPEFLTYFQNEAQLEKSRLLSDRFSAERPKGSFSTLEIQRTEQGDSAMYLCASSLGMNEAFFGQGTRLTVV.

The chain joins TRBV7-9 to TRBJ2-3; 9 positions match TRBD2. This CDR3 spans 16 amino acids. Per the germline V gene, CDR1 is SEHNR and CDR2 is FQNEAQ (reference sequence). With V trimmed by 1 base and J by 1 base, 3 bases remained unmatched. The CDR3 region has the DNA TGTGCCAGCAGCTTAGGGCTAGCGGGGCGCACAGATACGCAGTATTTT. This codes for CASSLGLAGRTDTQYF.

The rearrangement joins TRBV9 to TRBJ2-3; maybe TRBD2 (6 bases). CDR1 and CDR2 from the germline V gene are SGDLS and YYNGEE. Trimming stripped 5 bases from V and 1 base from J, with 11 bases between. This CDR3 comprises 14 residues. The CDR3 nucleotides read TGTGCCAGCAGTGAAACGGGGGGCACAGATACGCAGTATTTT. This gives the protein CASSETGGTDTQYF.

V usage is TRBV4-2 and J usage is TRBJ2-7; D tentatively reads TRBD1 or TRBD2 (7 bases each). V was clipped by 1 base and J by 6 bases, with 19 bases between them. Per the germline V gene, CDR1 is LGHNA and CDR2 is YNFKEQ. The CDR3 totals 16 residues. The CDR3 DNA reads TGTGCCAGCAGCCAAGGGCAGGGGGGGGGCGGCTGCGAGCAGTACTTC. This encodes CASSQGQGGGGCEQYF.

The J gene is TRBJ1-6, the V gene TRBV5-4; 9 nucleotides match TRBD1. Germline loops: CDR1 SGHNT, CDR2 YYREEE (reference sequence). Trimming at V came to 0 bases and at J to 0 bases, leaving 10 bases not matched to a gene. The CDR3 runs 20 residues. CDR3 bases: TGTGCCAGCAGCTTGGATCGGGGACAGGGCAGGAGCTCCTATAATTCACCCCTCCACTTT. The encoded protein is CASSLDRGQGRSSYNSPLHF.

The genes are TRBV6-6 and TRBJ2-7; a weak D match, TRBD2 (6 bases). This CDR3 contains 15 residues. Germline values: CDR1 MNHNY, CDR2 SVGAGI (reference sequence). The V end lost 7 bases, the J end lost 0 bases, and 16 bases lay between the germline ends. This chain's CDR3 is CASTAGLTASYEQYF. CDR3 coding DNA: TGTGCCAGCACAGCGGGTCTAACCGCCTCCTACGAGCAGTACTTC.

This clone was counted a single time. The gene calls are TRBV2 and TRBJ2-1; 10 nucleotides line up with TRBD1. V was pared by 6 bases and J by 7 bases, with 6 bases of the junction left unmatched. In germline, CDR1 is SNHLY, CDR2 FYNNEI. The CDR3 contains 14 residues. The CDR3 sequence: CASRTGGNTNEQFF. The CDR3 coding sequence is TGTGCCAGCAGGACAGGGGGCAATACAAATGAGCAGTTCTTC.

The J gene is TRBJ2-5, the V gene TRBV27, with unresolved D. Germline V lookup: CDR1 MNHEY, CDR2 SMNVEV (reference sequence). CDR3 length equals 13 residues. The ends were cut back, 6 bases at V and 5 bases at J, with 13 bases in the middle. As DNA, the CDR3 is TGTGCCAGCAGCTTTAAACGTAGCGAGACCCAGTACTTC. It specifies CASSFKRSETQYF.

The V gene is TRBV5-1, the J gene TRBJ2-7; D assignment may be TRBD1 or TRBD2 (6 bases each). Trimming took 0 bases from V and 3 from J, leaving 28 bases between them. Germline V lookup: CDR1 SGHRS, CDR2 YFSETQ. This CDR3 has 20 residues. The CDR3 nucleotides are TGCGCCAGCAGCTTGGACAAACCCGTCCCGGGGGCGCGTCGAAGCTACGAGCAGTACTTC. The encoded protein is CASSLDKPVPGARRSYEQYF.

This chain uses TRBV6-6 with TRBJ1-5; tentative D call: TRBD1 (6 bases). This CDR3 has 16 amino acids. CDR1 and CDR2 from the germline V gene are MNHNY and SVGAGI (reference sequence). V shed 5 bases and J shed 5 bases, with 19 bases lying between them. CDR3 bases: TGTGCCAGCAGTCCTGATTTAGGGCGGACAGATCAGCCCCAGCATTTT. This sequence encodes CASSPDLGRTDQPQHF.

CDR3 DNA sequence: TGCGCCAGCAGTGTTAGCGGGGGGTTATATGAGCAGTTCTTC. It encodes CASSVSGGLYEQFF. J is TRBJ2-1 and V is TRBV10-2, with 10 bases lining up with TRBD2. The CDR3 spans 14 residues. Germline V lookup: CDR1 WSHSY, CDR2 SAAADI. Unmatched junction bases numbered 5, after V lost 4 bases and J lost 8 bases.